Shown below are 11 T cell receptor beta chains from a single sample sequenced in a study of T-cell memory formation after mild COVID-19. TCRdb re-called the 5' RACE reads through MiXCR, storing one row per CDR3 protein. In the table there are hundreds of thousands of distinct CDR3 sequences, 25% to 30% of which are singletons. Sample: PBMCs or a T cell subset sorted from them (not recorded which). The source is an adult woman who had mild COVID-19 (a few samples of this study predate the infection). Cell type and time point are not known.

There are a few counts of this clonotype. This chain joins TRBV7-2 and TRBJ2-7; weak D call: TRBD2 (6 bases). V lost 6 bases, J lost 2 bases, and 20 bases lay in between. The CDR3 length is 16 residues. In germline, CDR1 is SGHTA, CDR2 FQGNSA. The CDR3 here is CASSYAGRWGAYEQYF. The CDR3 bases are TGTGCCAGCAGTTACGCGGGGCGATGGGGGGCCTACGAGCAGTACTTC.

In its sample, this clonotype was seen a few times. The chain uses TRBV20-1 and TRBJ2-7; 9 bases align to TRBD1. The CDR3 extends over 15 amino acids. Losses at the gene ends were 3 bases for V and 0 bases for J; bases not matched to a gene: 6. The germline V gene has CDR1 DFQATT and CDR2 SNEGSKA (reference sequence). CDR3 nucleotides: TGCAGTGCTAGCTCTGGGACAGGGCACTCCTACGAGCAGTACTTC. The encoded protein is CSASSGTGHSYEQYF.

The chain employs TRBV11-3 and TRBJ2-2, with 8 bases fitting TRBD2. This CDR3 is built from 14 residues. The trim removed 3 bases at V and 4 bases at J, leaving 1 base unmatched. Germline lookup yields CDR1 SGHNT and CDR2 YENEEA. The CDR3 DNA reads TGTGCCAGCAGCTTTAGCGGGACCACCGGGGAGCTGTTTTTT. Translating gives CASSFSGTTGELFF.

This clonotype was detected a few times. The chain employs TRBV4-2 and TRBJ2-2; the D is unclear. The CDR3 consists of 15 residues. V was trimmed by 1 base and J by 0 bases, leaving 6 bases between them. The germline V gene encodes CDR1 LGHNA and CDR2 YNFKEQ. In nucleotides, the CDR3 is TGTGCCAGCAGCCAAGTGAGCGCGAACACCGGGGAGCTGTTTTTT. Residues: CASSQVSANTGELFF.

The CDR3 DNA sequence: TGTGCCAGCAGCTCCGGGACTAGGGTCCCAGATACGCAGTATTTT. This codes for CASSSGTRVPDTQYF. The rearrangement uses TRBV13 and TRBJ2-3; 8 nucleotides line up with TRBD2. The CDR3 contains 15 residues. The trim removed 4 bases at V and 4 bases at J, leaving 7 bases unmatched. Germline assignment: CDR1 PRHDT and CDR2 FYEKMQ (reference sequence). Looking up the rest from reference TRBV13 and TRBJ2-3 gives the full variable domain: AAGVIQSPRHLIKEKRETATLKCYPIPRHDTVYWYQQGPGQDPQFLISFYEKMQSDKGSIPDRFSAQQFSDYHSELNMSSLELGDSALYFCASSSGTRVPDTQYFGPGTRLTVL.

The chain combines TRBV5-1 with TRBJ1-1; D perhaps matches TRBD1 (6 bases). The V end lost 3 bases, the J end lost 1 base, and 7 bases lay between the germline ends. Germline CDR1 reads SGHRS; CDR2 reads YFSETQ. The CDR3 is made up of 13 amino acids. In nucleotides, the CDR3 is TGCGCCAGCAGCTGGACAGCGAACACTGAAGCTTTCTTT. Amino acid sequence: CASSWTANTEAFF.

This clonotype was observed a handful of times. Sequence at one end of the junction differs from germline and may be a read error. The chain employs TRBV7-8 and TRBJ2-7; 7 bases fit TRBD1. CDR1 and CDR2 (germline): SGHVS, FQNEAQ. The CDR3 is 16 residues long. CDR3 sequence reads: CASSPESGTASTKLDF. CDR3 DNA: TGTGCCAGCAGCCCAGAGTCGGGGACAGCGTCTACGAAGTTGGACTTC.

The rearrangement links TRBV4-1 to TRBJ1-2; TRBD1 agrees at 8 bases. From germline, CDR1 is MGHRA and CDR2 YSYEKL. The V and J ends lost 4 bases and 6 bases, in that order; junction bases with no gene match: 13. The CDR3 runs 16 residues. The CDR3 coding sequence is TGCGCCAGCAGCCTAGACCGGGACAGGCTAATCGATGGCTACACCTTC. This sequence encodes CASSLDRDRLIDGYTF.

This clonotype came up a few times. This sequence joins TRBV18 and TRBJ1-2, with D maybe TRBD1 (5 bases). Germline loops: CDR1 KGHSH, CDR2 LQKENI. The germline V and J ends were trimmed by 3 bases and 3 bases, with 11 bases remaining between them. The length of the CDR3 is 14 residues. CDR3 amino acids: CASSPTDGYYGYTF. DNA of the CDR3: TGTGCCAGCTCACCGACAGACGGCTACTATGGCTACACCTTC.

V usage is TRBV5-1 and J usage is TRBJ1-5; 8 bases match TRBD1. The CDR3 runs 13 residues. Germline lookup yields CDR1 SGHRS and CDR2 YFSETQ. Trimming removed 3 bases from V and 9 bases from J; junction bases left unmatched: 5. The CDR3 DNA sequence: TGCGCCAGCAGCTCAGGACAGGGCGGGCCCCAGCATTTT. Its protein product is CASSSGQGGPQHF.

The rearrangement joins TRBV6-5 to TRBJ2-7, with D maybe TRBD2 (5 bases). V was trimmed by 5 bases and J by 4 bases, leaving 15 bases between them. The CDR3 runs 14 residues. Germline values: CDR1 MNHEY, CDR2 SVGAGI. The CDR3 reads CASSPGIPGYEQYF. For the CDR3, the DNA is TGTGCCAGCAGTCCCGGGATCCCCGGTTACGAGCAGTACTTC.